Below, 19 T cell receptor beta chains from the same sample are listed, as sequenced in a study of blood T cell repertoires in COVID-19. This table comes from immunoSEQ multiplex PCR, and its TCRdb copy is limited to in-frame clones, with some not included. The sample holds over 70,000 clones, around 80% seen once. Input material: peripheral blood. These receptors were collected from a woman aged 80 or over with active or convalescent COVID-19.

This clone has only a few counts. This chain links TRBV14 with TRBJ1-4; perhaps TRBD1 as D (5 bases). The V end was cut by 3 bases, the J end by 7 bases, with 18 bases between. The CDR3 sequence is 16 residues long. Germline assignment: CDR1 SGHDN and CDR2 FVKESK. The CDR3 DNA follows: TGTGCCAGCAGCCAGGACACCGAGGTCTTTTCTGAAAAACTGTTTTTT. Residues: CASSQDTEVFSEKLFF.

The rearrangement joins TRBV2 to TRBJ2-7; D is perhaps TRBD1 (7 bases). Trimming stripped 8 bases from V and 2 bases from J, with 13 bases between. The CDR3 is 13 amino acids. Germline loops: CDR1 SNHLY, CDR2 FYNNEI. CDR3 loop: CASSGGLTYEQYF. DNA of the CDR3: TGTGCCAGCTCAGGGGGGTTAACCTACGAGCAGTACTTC. The complete variable domain, with remaining parts taken from reference TRBV2 and TRBJ2-7, reads EPEVTQTPSHQVTQMGQEVILRCVPISNHLYFYWYRQILGQKVEFLVSFYNNEISEKSEIFDDQFSVERPDGSNFTLKIRSTKLEDSAMYFCASSGGLTYEQYFGPGTRLTVT.

This clone appeared a few times. V usage is TRBV11-2 and J usage is TRBJ2-3; tentative D call: TRBD1 (6 bases). Germline V gives CDR1 SGHAT, CDR2 FQNNGV. V lost 0 bases and J lost 4, with 11 bases in between. The CDR3 loop spans 15 amino acids. Here the CDR3 reads CASSLEGAGADTQYF. As DNA, the CDR3 is TGTGCCAGCAGCTTAGAAGGGGCAGGGGCAGATACGCAGTATTTT.

V is TRBV7-9 and J is TRBJ2-5; the match to TRBD2 covers 11 bases. V dropped 5 bases and J dropped 1; count of bases not matched to a gene: 3. CDR3 length equals 15 residues. CDR1 and CDR2 from the germline V gene are SEHNR and FQNEAQ (reference sequence). The CDR3 DNA follows: TGTGCCAGCAGCCTTAGCGGGGGGGTCCAAGAGACCCAGTACTTC. As protein: CASSLSGGVQETQYF.

The chain is built from TRBV10-2 and TRBJ2-7, with a tentative D call TRBD2 (6 bases). The CDR3 length is 15 residues. The V end was cut by 3 bases, the J end by 4 bases, with 16 bases between. Germline V gene sequence: CDR1 WSHSY, CDR2 SAAADI. The CDR3 loop reads CASSDRVGGTYEQYF. The CDR3 region has the DNA TGCGCCAGCAGTGATCGGGTCGGAGGGACTTACGAGCAGTACTTC.

The chain recombines TRBV2 with TRBJ1-6; a weak D match, TRBD1 (6 bases). Per germline, CDR1 SNHLY and CDR2 FYNNEI. The CDR3 is made up of 15 amino acids. Trimming shortened V by 1 base and J by 7 bases, and 11 bases separated the two germline ends. The CDR3 DNA reads TGTGCCAGCAGTGAAGTTCGGACAGCCAATTCACCCCTCCACTTT. Amino acids: CASSEVRTANSPLHF.

The gene calls are TRBV7-2 and TRBJ2-3; 9 nucleotides line up with TRBD2. There are 15 residues in the CDR3. J lost 4 bases, V lost 3 bases, and 5 bases had no gene match. Germline CDR1 reads SGHTA; CDR2 reads FQGNSA. CDR3 amino acids: CASSFGAGGPDTQYF. The DNA for the CDR3 is TGTGCCAGCAGCTTCGGAGCGGGGGGACCAGATACGCAGTATTTT.

This clone was recorded a few times. The J gene is TRBJ2-7, the V gene TRBV6-5; D possibly corresponds to TRBD1 (7 bases). CDR3 length equals 14 residues. Germline lookup yields CDR1 MNHEY and CDR2 SVGAGI. The germline V and J ends were trimmed by 5 bases and 7 bases, with 18 bases remaining between them. The DNA of the CDR3 is TGTGCCAGCAGTAGCGGACAGGAGGGGCGGGAGCAGTACTTC. The encoded protein is CASSSGQEGREQYF.

The J gene is TRBJ1-2, the V gene TRBV6-5; 10 positions match TRBD1. The CDR3 sequence is 15 residues long. J gave up 4 bases and V 4 bases, and 6 bases lay outside the gene matches. Germline CDR1 reads MNHEY; CDR2 reads SVGAGI. The CDR3 DNA reads TGTGCCAGCAGTTCCGATGGGACAGGGGCCTATGGCTACACCTTC. Translation gives CASSSDGTGAYGYTF.

The chain joins TRBV5-1 to TRBJ1-2; D is undetermined. With 6 bases removed from V and 2 bases from J, the gap between germline ends came to 14 bases. The V gene's germline CDR1 is SGHRS and CDR2 YFSETQ. The CDR3 is made up of 14 amino acids. The CDR3 loop is CASKRVRGNYGYTF. CDR3 bases: TGCGCCAGCAAGAGGGTCAGAGGGAACTATGGCTACACCTTC.

The J gene is TRBJ1-2, the V gene TRBV6-5; 8 bases match TRBD1. Germline V gene data show CDR1 as MNHEY and CDR2 as SVGAGI. V gave up 5 bases and J gave up 2 bases; unmatched junction bases: 4. The CDR3 is 14 amino acids. The CDR3 DNA is TGTGCCAGCAGTCCGGACAGGGAGAACTATGGCTACACCTTC. Translated: CASSPDRENYGYTF.

V is TRBV13 and J is TRBJ1-2, with 7 bases that match TRBD1. CDR1 PRHDT and CDR2 FYEKMQ come from the germline V gene (reference sequence). CDR3 length: 12 amino acids. V dropped 3 bases and J dropped 7; count of bases not matched to a gene: 2. CDR3 sequence (DNA): TGTGCCAGCAGCTTCGACAGGGCTGGCTACACCTTC. It specifies CASSFDRAGYTF.

This sequence joins TRBV2 and TRBJ2-3; 12 nucleotides align to TRBD1. Germline V gene sequence: CDR1 SNHLY, CDR2 FYNNEI. V shed 4 bases, J shed 9 bases, and the junction held 11 bases outside the gene matches. The CDR3 covers 16 residues. In DNA, the CDR3 is TGTGCCAGCAGTGCCACCGGGACAGGGGGCGCGGTGACGCAGTATTTT. Translation: CASSATGTGGAVTQYF.

This clone occurred once. J is TRBJ1-5 and V is TRBV11-3, with 7 bases that match TRBD1. Per the germline V gene, CDR1 is SGHNT and CDR2 is YENEEA. This CDR3 spans 18 amino acids. Trimming took 5 bases from V and 0 from J; bases not matched to a gene: 13. CDR3 in amino acids: CASSGGQHPNNSNQPQHF. CDR3 coding DNA: TGTGCCAGCAGCGGGGGACAGCATCCTAATAATAGCAATCAGCCCCAGCATTTT.

The table lists this clone with a few counts. The chain carries TRBV11-3 and TRBJ2-7; maybe TRBD1 (6 bases). Per germline, CDR1 SGHNT and CDR2 YENEEA. The CDR3 covers 13 residues. Trimming took off 1 base at V and 8 bases at J, with 12 bases between the two ends. The CDR3 nucleotides read TGTGCCAGCAGCTTAGGGACAGAGTTTAAGCAGTACTTC. Amino acids: CASSLGTEFKQYF.

This chain uses TRBV27 with TRBJ2-5; TRBD2 matches at 8 bases. This CDR3 is built from 14 residues. The germline gives CDR1 MNHEY, CDR2 SMNVEV (reference sequence). Trimming at V came to 3 bases and at J to 5 bases, leaving 5 bases not matched to a gene. The CDR3 loop is CASSFSGGRETQYF. CDR3 nucleotide sequence: TGTGCCAGCAGTTTCAGCGGGGGTAGGGAGACCCAGTACTTC.

The V and J genes are TRBV6-5 and TRBJ2-7; D is perhaps TRBD1 (6 bases). Germline V lookup: CDR1 MNHEY, CDR2 SVGAGI. V shed 6 bases and J shed 9 bases, with 12 bases lying between them. This CDR3 has 11 amino acids. Here the CDR3 reads CASSPGVAQYF. DNA of the CDR3: TGTGCCAGCAGCCCAGGGGTCGCGCAGTACTTC.

This sequence joins TRBV30 and TRBJ1-1; TRBD1 matches at 7 bases. The germline gives CDR1 GTSNPN, CDR2 SVGIG (reference sequence). J gave up 5 bases and V 0 bases, and 9 bases lay outside the gene matches. This CDR3 comprises 15 residues. CDR3 DNA sequence: TGTGCCTGGAGTGTGGCAGGGGGACAAGGTACTGAAGCTTTCTTT. Translated: CAWSVAGGQGTEAFF.

The rearrangement uses TRBV5-1 and TRBJ2-1; 7 positions match TRBD1. The CDR3 covers 15 residues. Per germline, CDR1 SGHRS and CDR2 YFSETQ. V lost 5 bases and J lost 8; bases outside the gene matches: 13. The CDR3 nucleotides are TGCGCCAGCAGAACTCAGGGGGTCACTGAATATGAGCAGTTCTTC. It specifies CASRTQGVTEYEQFF. Together with reference TRBV5-1 and TRBJ2-1, the CDR3 gives the full variable domain: KAGVTQTPRYLIKTRGQQVTLSCSPISGHRSVSWYQQTPGQGLQFLFEYFSETQRNKGNFPGRFSGRQFSNSRSEMNVSTLELGDSALYLCASRTQGVTEYEQFFGPGTRLTVL.